One sample yielded the 30 T cell receptor beta chains listed below, sequenced in a study of T cells in Graves' hyperthyroidism and ophthalmopathy. RNA transcripts yielded amplified TCR beta CDR3 regions. The HTBI primer set served for first-round RT-PCR of the TCR CDR3. MiXCR, run by TCRdb on the multiplex PCR reads, gives a single entry per CDR3 protein. This sample has approximately 620,000 distinct CDR3 sequences, with about 15% found just once. The sample taken for sequencing was blood. These receptors all come from a woman in her 30s with Graves' hyperthyroidism that later progressed to Graves' ophthalmopathy.

In its sample, this clonotype was seen once. This chain links TRBV28 with TRBJ1-1; a possible D gene is TRBD1 (6 bases). The ends were cut back, 6 bases at V and 6 bases at J, with 8 bases in the middle. This CDR3 is 11 amino acids long. Germline CDR1 is MDHEN and CDR2 is SYDVKM. As DNA, the CDR3 is TGTGCCAGCAGAGGACAGTCTGAAGCTTTCTTT. Protein: CASRGQSEAFF.

This clonotype was counted ten times or more. This chain links TRBV10-3 with TRBJ2-3; TRBD2 matches 7 bases. With 2 bases clipped from V and 1 base from J, the junction kept 9 bases outside the gene matches. The germline V gene encodes CDR1 ENHRY and CDR2 SYGVKD. This CDR3 has 17 amino acids. The CDR3 here is CAISEGSGVQGTDTQYF. In nucleotides, the CDR3 is TGTGCCATCAGTGAGGGCAGCGGGGTACAGGGCACAGATACGCAGTATTTT.

There are many counts of this clonotype. The genes are TRBV6-5 and TRBJ2-2; TRBD1 matches 10 bases. V trimming: 2 bases; J trimming: 1 base; junction bases outside the gene matches: 7. Germline CDR1 and CDR2: MNHEY and SVGAGI. The CDR3 is 18 amino acids. For the CDR3, the DNA is TGTGCCAGCAGTTACCCAGGCCGGGACAGGGGGAACACCGGGGAGCTGTTTTTT. The encoded protein is CASSYPGRDRGNTGELFF.

This clonotype was observed a few times. The rearrangement links TRBV19 to TRBJ2-3; possibly TRBD2 for D (5 bases). Germline V lookup: CDR1 LNHDA, CDR2 SQIVND (reference sequence). V was shortened by 7 bases and J by 7 bases, with 18 bases between the two germline ends. CDR3 length: 14 amino acids. The CDR3 coding sequence is TGTGCCAGTACCCCATCCACTAGTAGATATACGCAGTATTTT. Translating gives CASTPSTSRYTQYF.

This clonotype was detected ten times or more. CDR3 residues: CASKTSGRETQYF. The CDR3 DNA reads as TGTGCCAGCAAAACTAGCGGGAGGGAGACCCAGTACTTC. This sequence joins TRBV6-1 and TRBJ2-5, with 12 bases aligning to TRBD2. Germline V gives CDR1 MNHNS, CDR2 SASEGT. J was trimmed by 5 bases and V by 7 bases; bases with no gene match: 2. The CDR3 length is 13 residues.

This clonotype was seen many times. CDR3 loop: CASSKNRDTEAFF. CDR3 nucleotides: TGTGCCAGCAGTAAGAACAGGGACACTGAAGCTTTCTTT. The genes are TRBV2 and TRBJ1-1; tentatively, D is TRBD1 (6 bases). The V gene's germline CDR1 is SNHLY and CDR2 FYNNEI. The germline V and J ends were trimmed by 5 bases and 3 bases, with 10 bases remaining between them. This CDR3 is built from 13 residues.

This clonotype was seen repeatedly, ten times or more. The V and J genes are TRBV7-2 and TRBJ2-5; D perhaps matches TRBD1 (5 bases). The V end was cut by 6 bases, the J end by 2 bases, with 16 bases between. The CDR3 has 15 amino acids. Germline V gene lookup returns CDR1 SGHTA and CDR2 FQGNSA. This CDR3 is CASSTQGWDQETQYF. In DNA form, the CDR3 reads TGTGCCAGCAGTACCCAGGGCTGGGATCAAGAGACCCAGTACTTC. The full variable domain, its missing parts supplied by reference TRBV7-2 and TRBJ2-5, is GAGVSQSPSNKVTEKGKDVELRCDPISGHTALYWYRQSLGQGLEFLIYFQGNSAPDKSGLPSDRFSAERTGGSVSTLTIQRTQQEDSAVYLCASSTQGWDQETQYFGPGTRLLVL.

A remark on this clonotype: A single base separates this from a much larger clone, so it may be a read error. The V and J genes are TRBV7-8 and TRBJ1-4; D remains unclear. The CDR3 runs to 13 residues. CDR1 SGHVS and CDR2 FQNEAQ come from the germline V gene. V lost 1 base and J lost 2, with 2 bases in between. CDR3 sequence reads: CASSLGTNEKLFF. CDR3 DNA: TGTGCCAGCAGCTTAGGGACTAATGAAAAACTGTTTTTT.

This clonotype was detected only a few times. V and J are TRBV28 and TRBJ2-3, with 15 bases aligning to TRBD2. From germline, CDR1 is MDHEN and CDR2 SYDVKM. The CDR3 has 17 residues. V gave up 8 bases and J gave up 0 bases; unmatched junction bases: 6. Here the CDR3 reads CASQGLAGGISTDTQYF. CDR3 DNA sequence: TGTGCCAGCCAGGGACTAGCGGGAGGAATTAGCACAGATACGCAGTATTTT. The entire variable domain, with the rest obtained from reference TRBV28 and TRBJ2-3, is as follows: DVKVTQSSRYLVKRTGEKVFLECVQDMDHENMFWYRQDPGLGLRLIYFSYDVKMKEKGDIPEGYSVSREKKERFSLILESASTNQTSMYLCASQGLAGGISTDTQYFGPGTRLTVL.

In its sample, this clonotype was seen many times. The genes are TRBV24-1 and TRBJ2-1; 9 nucleotides agree with TRBD2. The V and J ends lost 4 bases and 0 bases, in that order; junction bases with no gene match: 3. Germline V gene lookup returns CDR1 KGHDR and CDR2 SFDVKD. The CDR3 runs 16 residues. In DNA form, the CDR3 reads TGTGCCACCAGTGACCATAGCGGGAGCTCCTACAATGAGCAGTTCTTC. This sequence encodes CATSDHSGSSYNEQFF.

This sequence joins TRBV18 and TRBJ2-7, with TRBD1 matching over 7 bases. V lost 6 bases to trimming and J lost 5 bases; unmatched junction nucleotides: 16. The CDR3 totals 16 residues. Germline V CDR1 and CDR2: KGHSH, LQKENI. The CDR3 reads CASSRQGDMAVHEQYF. Written as DNA, the CDR3 is TGTGCCAGCTCCCGACAGGGAGACATGGCTGTTCACGAGCAGTACTTC.

This clonotype was observed a handful of times. The rearrangement uses TRBV7-9 and TRBJ2-1; 8 nucleotides line up with TRBD1. The CDR3 is 14 residues long. Germline loops: CDR1 SEHNR, CDR2 FQNEAQ (reference sequence). J was trimmed by 9 bases and V by 9 bases; bases with no gene match: 13. The CDR3 bases are TGTGCCAGGGGGGAGACAGGGGTAACGATTGAGCAGTTCTTC. It specifies CARGETGVTIEQFF.

On this clonotype: A read error may explain this, as a much larger clone is one base away. The CDR3 end shows no conserved phenylalanine or tryptophan, and so a read error is likely. The chain joins TRBV11-2 to TRBJ1-4; the D gene is possibly TRBD1 (5 bases). Germline loops: CDR1 SGHAT, CDR2 FQNNGV. This CDR3 is built from 15 residues. V was cut by 1 base and J by 5 bases, with 11 bases left in between. CDR3 in amino acids: CASSLVAGINEKLFL. The CDR3 nucleotides are TGTGCCAGCAGCTTAGTAGCAGGGATCAATGAAAAACTGTTTTTA.

This clonotype has at least ten counts. The chain joins TRBV20-1 to TRBJ2-1, with 8 positions matching TRBD1. V gave up 0 bases and J gave up 1 base; unmatched junction bases: 5. The CDR3 contains 16 residues. CDR1 DFQATT and CDR2 SNEGSKA come from the germline V gene (reference sequence). The CDR3 sequence: CSARDRQGASYNEQFF. CDR3 bases: TGCAGTGCTAGAGATCGTCAGGGGGCTTCCTACAATGAGCAGTTCTTC.

This clonotype appeared many times. CDR3: CSVVAGVTGNTIYF. DNA of the CDR3: TGCAGCGTTGTGGCAGGGGTGACTGGAAACACCATATATTTT. V gene TRBV29-1 combines with J gene TRBJ1-3; the D gene is possibly TRBD1 (6 bases). Germline lookup yields CDR1 SQVTM and CDR2 ANQGSEA. This CDR3 spans 14 amino acids. Trimming cost V 4 bases and J 2 bases, with 12 bases left between them.

Ten or more counts support this clonotype. The rearrangement links TRBV2 to TRBJ1-5; D is ambiguous. Germline-derived CDR1 and CDR2 are SNHLY and FYNNEI. The CDR3 has 13 residues. V was trimmed by 6 bases and J by 7 bases, leaving 13 bases between them. In DNA form, the CDR3 reads TGTGCCAGCAGGAGGACCCGAGGGCAGCCCCAGCATTTT. This gives the protein CASRRTRGQPQHF.

This clonotype was seen repeatedly, ten times or more. The genes are TRBV30 and TRBJ2-5; 7 bases are shared with TRBD1. With 7 bases clipped from V and 4 bases from J, the junction kept 6 bases outside the gene matches. Germline loops: CDR1 GTSNPN, CDR2 SVGIG (reference sequence). The CDR3 covers 12 residues. The CDR3 is CASDRVGETQYF. The CDR3, as DNA: TGTGCCTCCGACAGGGTCGGAGAGACCCAGTACTTC.

This chain joins TRBV30 and TRBJ2-3, with D maybe TRBD2 (5 bases). There are 16 residues in the CDR3. The ends were cut back, 0 bases at V and 4 bases at J, with 17 bases in the middle. CDR1 is GTSNPN and CDR2 is SVGIG in the germline V gene (reference sequence). The CDR3 sequence is CAWSVGDFRKADTQYF. For the CDR3, the DNA is TGTGCCTGGAGTGTGGGAGATTTTCGGAAGGCAGATACGCAGTATTTT. Full variable domain (rest looked up from reference TRBV30 and TRBJ2-3): SQTIHQWPATLVQPVGSPLSLECTVEGTSNPNLYWYRQAAGRGLQLLFYSVGIGQISSEVPQNLSASRPQDRQFILSSKKLLLSDSGFYLCAWSVGDFRKADTQYFGPGTRLTVL.

This clonotype was recorded at least ten times. This rearrangement joins TRBV3-1 to TRBJ1-1, with a possible D match to TRBD1 (5 bases). Trimming cost V 3 bases and J 5 bases, with 16 bases left between them. Germline V gives CDR1 LGHDT, CDR2 YNNKEL (reference sequence). The CDR3 runs to 15 residues. CDR3 sequence: CASSQVGSGVTEAFF. The DNA for the CDR3 is TGTGCCAGCAGCCAGGTTGGTTCGGGGGTGACTGAAGCTTTCTTT.

This clonotype was picked up many times. The chain employs TRBV5-8 and TRBJ1-4; D gene uncertain. Germline loops: CDR1 SGHTS, CDR2 YDEGEE. V was pared by 1 base and J by 5 bases, with 9 bases between. The CDR3 covers 14 residues. The CDR3 DNA reads TGTGCCAGCAGCTTGCTTGCAGTAAATGAAAAACTGTTTTTT. Its protein is CASSLLAVNEKLFF.

This clonotype was counted many times. V and J are TRBV19 and TRBJ1-2, with D hard to call. The CDR3 extends over 12 amino acids. The germline V gene has CDR1 LNHDA and CDR2 SQIVND (reference sequence). V was trimmed by 8 bases and J by 4 bases, leaving 11 bases between them. CDR3 DNA: TGTGCCAGTCAGACGGGATTCTATGGCTACACCTTC. Its translation: CASQTGFYGYTF.

V usage is TRBV3-1 and J usage is TRBJ2-3, with D tentatively TRBD2 (6 bases). The CDR3 length is 16 residues. Per germline, CDR1 LGHDT and CDR2 YNNKEL (reference sequence). The ends were cut back, 4 bases at V and 0 bases at J, with 14 bases in the middle. CDR3 coding DNA: TGTGCCAGCAGCCGGGGGACTGGTCTGAGCACAGATACGCAGTATTTT. Translated, it gives CASSRGTGLSTDTQYF.

This clonotype has more than one count but fewer than ten. The chain carries TRBV3-1 and TRBJ2-7, with 7 bases matching TRBD2. The CDR3 covers 16 residues. CDR1 and CDR2 from the germline V gene are LGHDT and YNNKEL (reference sequence). J gave up 3 bases and V 4 bases, and 12 bases lay outside the gene matches. CDR3 coding DNA: TGTGCCAGCAGCCTAAGTGGGTCTAGCGGAGGCTACGAGCAGTACTTC. Its translation: CASSLSGSSGGYEQYF.

The chain recombines TRBV12-5 with TRBJ2-7; 8 bases map to TRBD2. V shed 0 bases, J shed 0 bases, and the junction held 13 bases outside the gene matches. Looked up from germline, CDR1 is LGHNT and CDR2 is FRNRAP. The CDR3 is 19 residues long. CDR3 amino acids: CASGLVFLVVTSDSYEQYF. In DNA form, the CDR3 reads TGTGCTAGTGGTTTGGTATTCTTGGTCGTGACTAGCGACTCCTACGAGCAGTACTTC.

For this clonotype: Just one base apart from a much larger clone, this may be a read error. Likely a read error: the CDR3 ends without its conserved phenylalanine or tryptophan. The chain employs TRBV9 and TRBJ1-4; no reliable D call. Germline assignment: CDR1 SGDLS and CDR2 YYNGEE. The CDR3 is made up of 14 amino acids. V was clipped by 6 bases and J by 1 base, with 10 bases between them. The CDR3 protein is CASNPDGTNEKLFL. CDR3 bases: TGTGCCAGCAACCCCGATGGAACTAATGAAAAACTGTTTCTT.

The table lists this clonotype with a few counts. The chain recombines TRBV15 with TRBJ2-6; D call uncertain. CDR1 LNHNV and CDR2 YYDKDF come from the germline V gene (reference sequence). V was shortened by 5 bases and J by 4 bases, with 9 bases between the two germline ends. The CDR3 runs 14 residues. CDR3 DNA sequence: TGTGCCACCAGCCGCCCTCAGGGGGCCAACGTCCTGACTTTC. Its protein is CATSRPQGANVLTF. Full variable domain (missing parts from reference TRBV15 and TRBJ2-6): DAMVIQNPRYQVTQFGKPVTLSCSQTLNHNVMYWYQQKSSQAPKLLFHYYDKDFNNEADTPDNFQSRRPNTSFCFLDIRSPGLGDTAMYLCATSRPQGANVLTFGAGSRLTVL.

This clonotype came up a few times. The gene calls are TRBV4-1 and TRBJ1-5; no definite D call. Trimming took off 2 bases at V and 5 bases at J, with 10 bases between the two ends. CDR3 length equals 14 residues. Germline CDR1 is MGHRA and CDR2 is YSYEKL. The CDR3 spells CASSQWRDDQPQHF. In DNA form, the CDR3 reads TGCGCCAGCAGCCAATGGCGCGACGATCAGCCCCAGCATTTT.

This clonotype was seen repeatedly, ten times or more. V is TRBV11-3 and J is TRBJ2-1; D gene uncertain. Between the trimmed V and J ends, which lost 5 bases and 3 bases, there was a span of 8 bases. There are 13 residues in the CDR3. Germline loops: CDR1 SGHNT, CDR2 YENEEA. As DNA, the CDR3 is TGTGCCAGCAGCCCCATGGGCTACAATGAGCAGTTCTTC. Its protein is CASSPMGYNEQFF.

This clonotype turned up a few times. The chain carries TRBV7-6 and TRBJ2-3, with D tentatively TRBD1 or TRBD2 (5 bases each). The V gene's germline CDR1 is SGHVS and CDR2 FNYEAQ. Trimming took off 0 bases at V and 1 base at J, with 11 bases between the two ends. The CDR3 runs 16 residues. In DNA form, the CDR3 reads TGTGCCAGCAGCTTAGCGTCGGGGCCCGGCACAGATACGCAGTATTTT. Translation: CASSLASGPGTDTQYF.

This clonotype was seen many times. The gene calls are TRBV7-2 and TRBJ2-7, with D possibly being TRBD1 (5 bases). V dropped 3 bases and J dropped 1 base, with 13 bases sitting between them. The CDR3 consists of 15 residues. Germline V gives CDR1 SGHTA, CDR2 FQGNSA. Here the CDR3 reads CASSLGQGRSYEQYF. In nucleotides, the CDR3 is TGTGCCAGCAGCTTGGGGCAGGGAAGATCCTACGAGCAGTACTTC. The variable domain in full, completed from reference TRBV7-2 and TRBJ2-7, reads GAGVSQSPSNKVTEKGKDVELRCDPISGHTALYWYRQSLGQGLEFLIYFQGNSAPDKSGLPSDRFSAERTGGSVSTLTIQRTQQEDSAVYLCASSLGQGRSYEQYFGPGTRLTVT.